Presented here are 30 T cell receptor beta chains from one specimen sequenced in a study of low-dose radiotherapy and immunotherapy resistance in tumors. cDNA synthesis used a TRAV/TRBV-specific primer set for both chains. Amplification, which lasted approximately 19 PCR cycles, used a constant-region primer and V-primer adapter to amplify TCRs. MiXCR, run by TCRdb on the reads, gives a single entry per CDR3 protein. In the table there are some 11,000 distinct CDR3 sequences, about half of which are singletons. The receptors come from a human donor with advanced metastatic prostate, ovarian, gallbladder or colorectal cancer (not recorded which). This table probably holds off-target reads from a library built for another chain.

In nucleotides, the CDR3 is TGCGCCAGCAGCCCACTAACAGGGCGGGATAGAGCTAACTATGGCTACACCTTC. This codes for CASSPLTGRDRANYGYTF. The chain recombines TRBV5-1 with TRBJ1-2; TRBD1 is a possible D gene (6 bases). Trimming left V 4 bases short and J 0 bases short, with 22 bases between. The length of the CDR3 is 18 residues. From germline, CDR1 is SGHRS and CDR2 YFSETQ.

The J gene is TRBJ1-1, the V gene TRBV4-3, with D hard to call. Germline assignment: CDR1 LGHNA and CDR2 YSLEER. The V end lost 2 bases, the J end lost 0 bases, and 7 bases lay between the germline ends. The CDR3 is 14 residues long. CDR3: CASSQQTLNTEAFF. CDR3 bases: TGCGCCAGCAGCCAACAGACACTGAACACTGAAGCTTTCTTT.

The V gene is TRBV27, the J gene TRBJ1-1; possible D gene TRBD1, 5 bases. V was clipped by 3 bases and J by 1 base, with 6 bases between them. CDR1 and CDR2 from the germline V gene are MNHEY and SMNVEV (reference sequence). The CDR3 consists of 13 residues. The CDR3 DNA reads TGTGCCAGCAGTTTTCAGGGGAACACTGAAGCTTTCTTT. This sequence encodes CASSFQGNTEAFF.

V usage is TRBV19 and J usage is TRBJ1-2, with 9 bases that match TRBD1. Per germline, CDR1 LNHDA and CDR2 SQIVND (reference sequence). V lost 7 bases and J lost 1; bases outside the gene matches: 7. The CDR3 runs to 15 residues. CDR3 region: CASKRDREINYGYTF. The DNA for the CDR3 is TGTGCCAGTAAGAGGGACAGGGAAATTAACTATGGCTACACCTTC.

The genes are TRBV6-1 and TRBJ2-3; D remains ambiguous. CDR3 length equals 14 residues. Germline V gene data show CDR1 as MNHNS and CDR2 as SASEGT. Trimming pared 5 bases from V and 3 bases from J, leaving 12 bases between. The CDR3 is CASSYSGRTDTQYF. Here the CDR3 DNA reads TGTGCCAGCAGTTATTCAGGACGGACAGATACGCAGTATTTT.

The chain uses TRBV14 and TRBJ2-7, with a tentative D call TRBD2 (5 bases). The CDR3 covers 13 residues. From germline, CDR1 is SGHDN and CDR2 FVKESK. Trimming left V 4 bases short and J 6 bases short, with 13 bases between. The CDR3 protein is CASSLDRGSEQYF. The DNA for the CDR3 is TGTGCCAGCAGCCTAGACCGGGGATCCGAGCAGTACTTC.

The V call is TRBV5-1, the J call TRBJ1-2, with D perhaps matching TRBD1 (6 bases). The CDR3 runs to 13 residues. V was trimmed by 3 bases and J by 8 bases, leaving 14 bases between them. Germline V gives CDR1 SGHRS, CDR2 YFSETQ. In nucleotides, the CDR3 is TGCGCCAGCAGCTCACCAGGGGTACGCGGCTACACCTTC. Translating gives CASSSPGVRGYTF.

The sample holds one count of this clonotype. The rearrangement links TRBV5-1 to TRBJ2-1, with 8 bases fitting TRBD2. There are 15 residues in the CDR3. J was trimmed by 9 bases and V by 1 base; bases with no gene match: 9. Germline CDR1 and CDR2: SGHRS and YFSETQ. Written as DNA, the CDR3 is TGCGCCAGCAGCTTGAAAGGACTAGCCTTCGGTGAGCAGTTCTTC. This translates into CASSLKGLAFGEQFF.

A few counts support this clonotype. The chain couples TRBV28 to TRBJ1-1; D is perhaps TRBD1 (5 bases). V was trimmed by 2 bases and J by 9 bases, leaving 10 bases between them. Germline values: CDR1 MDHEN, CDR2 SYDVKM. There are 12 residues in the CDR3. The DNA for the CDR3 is TGTGCCAGCAGTTTAGCAGGGCAGAAAGCTTTCTTT. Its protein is CASSLAGQKAFF.

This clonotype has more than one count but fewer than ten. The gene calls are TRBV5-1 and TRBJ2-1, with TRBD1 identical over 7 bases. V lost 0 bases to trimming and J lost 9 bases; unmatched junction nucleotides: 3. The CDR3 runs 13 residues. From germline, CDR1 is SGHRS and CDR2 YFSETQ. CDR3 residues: CASSLGTGVEQFF. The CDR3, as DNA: TGCGCCAGCAGCTTGGGGACAGGTGTTGAGCAGTTCTTC. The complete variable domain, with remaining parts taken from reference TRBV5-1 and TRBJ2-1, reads KAGVTQTPRYLIKTRGQQVTLSCSPISGHRSVSWYQQTPGQGLQFLFEYFSETQRNKGNFPGRFSGRQFSNSRSEMNVSTLELGDSALYLCASSLGTGVEQFFGPGTRLTVL.

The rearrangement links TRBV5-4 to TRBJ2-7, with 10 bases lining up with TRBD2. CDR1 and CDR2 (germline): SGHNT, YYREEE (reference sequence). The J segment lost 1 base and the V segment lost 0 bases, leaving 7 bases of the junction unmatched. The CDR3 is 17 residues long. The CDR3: CASSLALAGGKSYEQYF. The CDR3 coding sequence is TGTGCCAGCAGCTTGGCCTTAGCGGGGGGTAAGTCCTACGAGCAGTACTTC.

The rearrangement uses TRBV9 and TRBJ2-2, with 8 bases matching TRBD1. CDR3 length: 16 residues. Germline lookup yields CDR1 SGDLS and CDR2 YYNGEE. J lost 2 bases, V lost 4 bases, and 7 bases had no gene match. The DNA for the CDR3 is TGTGCCAGCAGCATCCAGGACAGGGCTAACACCGGGGAGCTGTTTTTT. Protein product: CASSIQDRANTGELFF.

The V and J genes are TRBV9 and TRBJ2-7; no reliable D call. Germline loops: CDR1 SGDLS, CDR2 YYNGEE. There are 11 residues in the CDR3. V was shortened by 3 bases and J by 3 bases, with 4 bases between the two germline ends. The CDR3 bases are TGTGCCAGCAGCGCTAACTACGAGCAGTACTTC. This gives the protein CASSANYEQYF. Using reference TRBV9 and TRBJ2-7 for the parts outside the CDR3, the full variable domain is DSGVTQTPKHLITATGQRVTLRCSPRSGDLSVYWYQQSLDQGLQFLIQYYNGEERAKGNILERFSAQQFPDLHSELNLSSLELGDSALYFCASSANYEQYFGPGTRLTVT.

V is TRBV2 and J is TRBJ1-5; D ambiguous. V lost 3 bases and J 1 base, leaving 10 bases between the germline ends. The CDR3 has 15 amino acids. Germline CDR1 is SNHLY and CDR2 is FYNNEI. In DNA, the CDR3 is TGTGCCAGCAGTGATGTGGGATCAAGCAATCAGCCCCAGCATTTT. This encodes CASSDVGSSNQPQHF.

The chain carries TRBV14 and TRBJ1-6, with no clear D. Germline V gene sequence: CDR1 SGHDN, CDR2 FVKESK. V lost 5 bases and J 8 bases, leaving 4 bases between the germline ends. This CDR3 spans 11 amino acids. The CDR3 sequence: CASSGDSPLHF. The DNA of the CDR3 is TGTGCCAGCAGCGGGGATTCACCCCTCCACTTT.

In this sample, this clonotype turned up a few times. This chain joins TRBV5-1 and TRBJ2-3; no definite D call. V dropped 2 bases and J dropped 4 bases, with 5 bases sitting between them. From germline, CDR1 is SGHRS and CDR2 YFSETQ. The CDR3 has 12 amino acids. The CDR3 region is CASSFGPDTQYF. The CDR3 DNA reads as TGCGCCAGCAGCTTCGGGCCAGATACGCAGTATTTT.

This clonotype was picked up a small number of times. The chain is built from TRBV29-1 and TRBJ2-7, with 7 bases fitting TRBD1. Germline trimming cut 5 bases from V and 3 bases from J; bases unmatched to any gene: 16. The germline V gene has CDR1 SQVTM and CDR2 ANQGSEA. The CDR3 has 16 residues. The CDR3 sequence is CSVTPIDRAVDYEQYF. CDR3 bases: TGCAGCGTTACGCCGATAGACAGGGCGGTCGACTACGAGCAGTACTTC.

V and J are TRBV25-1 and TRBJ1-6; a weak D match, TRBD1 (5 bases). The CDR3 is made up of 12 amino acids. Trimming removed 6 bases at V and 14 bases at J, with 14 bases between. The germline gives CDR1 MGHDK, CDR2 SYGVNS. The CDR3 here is CASRVEGQTLHF. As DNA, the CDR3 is TGTGCCAGCAGGGTGGAAGGACAAACCCTCCACTTT.

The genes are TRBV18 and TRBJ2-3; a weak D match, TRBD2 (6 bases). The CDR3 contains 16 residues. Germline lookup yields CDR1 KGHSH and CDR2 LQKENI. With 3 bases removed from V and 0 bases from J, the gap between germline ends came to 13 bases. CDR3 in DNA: TGTGCCAGCTCACCTGTGAGCGGGCCTAGCACAGATACGCAGTATTTT. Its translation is CASSPVSGPSTDTQYF. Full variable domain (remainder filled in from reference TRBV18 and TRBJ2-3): NAGVMQNPRHLVRRRGQEARLRCSPMKGHSHVYWYRQLPEEGLKFMVYLQKENIIDESGMPKERFSAEFPKEGPSILRIQQVVRGDSAAYFCASSPVSGPSTDTQYFGPGTRLTVL.

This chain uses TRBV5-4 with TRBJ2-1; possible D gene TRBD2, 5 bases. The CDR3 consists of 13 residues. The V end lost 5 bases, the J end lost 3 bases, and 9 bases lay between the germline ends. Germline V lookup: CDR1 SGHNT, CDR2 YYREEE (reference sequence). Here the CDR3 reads CASSLRDYNEQFF. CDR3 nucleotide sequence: TGTGCCAGCAGTCTCCGGGACTACAATGAGCAGTTCTTC.

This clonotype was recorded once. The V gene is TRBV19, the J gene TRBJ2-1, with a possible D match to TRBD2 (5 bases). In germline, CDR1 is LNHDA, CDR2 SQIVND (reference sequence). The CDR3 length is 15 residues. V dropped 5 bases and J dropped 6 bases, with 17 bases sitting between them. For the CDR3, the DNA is TGTGCCAGTAGTGTTAGTCAGAGGGATCGCAATGAGCAGTTCTTC. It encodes CASSVSQRDRNEQFF.

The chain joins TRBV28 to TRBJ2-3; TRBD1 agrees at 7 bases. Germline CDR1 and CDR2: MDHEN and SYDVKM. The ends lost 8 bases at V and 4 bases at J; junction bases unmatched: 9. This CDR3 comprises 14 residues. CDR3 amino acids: CASGEPQGADTQYF. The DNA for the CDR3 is TGTGCCAGCGGGGAACCCCAGGGGGCAGATACGCAGTATTTT.

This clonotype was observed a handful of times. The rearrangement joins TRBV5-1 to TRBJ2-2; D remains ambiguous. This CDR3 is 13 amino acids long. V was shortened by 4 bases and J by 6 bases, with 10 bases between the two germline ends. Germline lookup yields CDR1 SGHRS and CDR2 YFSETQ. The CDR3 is CASSPDIPGELFF. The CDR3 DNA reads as TGCGCCAGCAGCCCCGACATACCCGGGGAGCTGTTTTTT. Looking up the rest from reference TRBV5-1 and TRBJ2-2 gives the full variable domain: KAGVTQTPRYLIKTRGQQVTLSCSPISGHRSVSWYQQTPGQGLQFLFEYFSETQRNKGNFPGRFSGRQFSNSRSEMNVSTLELGDSALYLCASSPDIPGELFFGEGSRLTVL.

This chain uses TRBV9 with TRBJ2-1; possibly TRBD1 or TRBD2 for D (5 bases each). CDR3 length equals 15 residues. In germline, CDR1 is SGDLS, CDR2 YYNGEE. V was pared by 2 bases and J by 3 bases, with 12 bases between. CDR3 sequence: CASSVRDLNYNEQFF. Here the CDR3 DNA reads TGTGCCAGCAGCGTCCGGGACCTGAACTACAATGAGCAGTTCTTC.

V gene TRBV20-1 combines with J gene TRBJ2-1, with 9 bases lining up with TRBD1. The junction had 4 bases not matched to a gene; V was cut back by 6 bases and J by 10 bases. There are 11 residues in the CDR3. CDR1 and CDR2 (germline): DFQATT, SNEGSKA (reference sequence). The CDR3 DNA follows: TGCAGTGCGGGACAGGGAGGAGAGCAGTTCTTC. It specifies CSAGQGGEQFF.

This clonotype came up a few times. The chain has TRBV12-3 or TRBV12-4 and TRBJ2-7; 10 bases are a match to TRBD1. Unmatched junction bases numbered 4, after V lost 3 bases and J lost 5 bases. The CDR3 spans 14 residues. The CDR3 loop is CASSFGDRGHEQYF. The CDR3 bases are TGTGCCAGCAGTTTCGGGGACAGGGGCCACGAGCAGTACTTC.

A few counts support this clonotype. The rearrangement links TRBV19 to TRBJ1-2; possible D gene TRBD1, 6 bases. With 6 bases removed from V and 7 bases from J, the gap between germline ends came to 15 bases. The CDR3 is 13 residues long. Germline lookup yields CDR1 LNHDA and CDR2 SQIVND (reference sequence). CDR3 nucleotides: TGTGCCAGTAGCCCCAGGGGCTTACGTGGCTACACCTTC. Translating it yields CASSPRGLRGYTF.

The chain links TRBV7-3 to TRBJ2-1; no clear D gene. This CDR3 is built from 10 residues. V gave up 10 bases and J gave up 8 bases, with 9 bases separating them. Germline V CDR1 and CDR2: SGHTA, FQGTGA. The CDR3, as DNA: TGTGCCACCTGTCTACATGAGCAGTTCTTC. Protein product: CATCLHEQFF. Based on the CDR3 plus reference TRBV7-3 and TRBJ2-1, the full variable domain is GAGVSQTPSNKVTEKGKYVELRCDPISGHTALYWYRQSLGQGPEFLIYFQGTGAADDSGLPNDRFFAVRPEGSVSTLKIQRTERGDSAVYLCATCLHEQFFGPGTRLTVL.

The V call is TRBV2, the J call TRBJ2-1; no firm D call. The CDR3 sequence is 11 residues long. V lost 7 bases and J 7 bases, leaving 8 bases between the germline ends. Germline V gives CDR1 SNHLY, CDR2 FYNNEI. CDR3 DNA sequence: TGTGCCAGCAAGTTGGGAAATGAGCAGTTCTTC. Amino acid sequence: CASKLGNEQFF.

In DNA, the CDR3 is TGCGCCAGCAGATCCTTCCCGGGACTAGCCAATGAGCAGTTCTTC. Translation: CASRSFPGLANEQFF. This chain connects TRBV5-1 to TRBJ2-1; 9 bases map to TRBD2. V gave up 5 bases and J gave up 6 bases; unmatched junction bases: 9. Germline CDR1 SGHRS, CDR2 YFSETQ. The CDR3 has 15 amino acids.